A single sample is the source of the 9 T cell receptor beta chains below, sequenced in a study of shared clonotypes between healthy human individuals (TCRdb year 2020). The library was prepared using the immunoSEQ multiplex PCR assay. TCRdb's version of the immuneACCESS table is confined to in-frame rearrangements and falls short of the full clone set. An unresolved V gene accounts for under half of the shortfall where checked; the remainder is of unknown origin. The sample data list approximately 2.3 million clones, and more than 85% of these were observed just once. The biggest ten clones account for 0.35% to 0.45% of the sample. The sequenced sample consisted of naive CD4+ T cells from PBMCs. What this sample's cell subset or site label stands for: CD45RA+ positively selected. These receptors were taken from a man between 18 and 29 years old in good health. Some clones in this sample may be carry-over from other donors' samples.

The chain carries TRBV2 and TRBJ1-2, with D maybe TRBD1 (5 bases). V was shortened by 2 bases and J by 7 bases, with 11 bases between the two germline ends. This CDR3 region has 13 residues. In germline, CDR1 is SNHLY, CDR2 FYNNEI. The CDR3 protein is CASSEIRGGGYTF. The DNA of the CDR3 is TGTGCCAGCAGTGAAATAAGGGGAGGTGGCTACACCTTC.

The chain employs TRBV7-2 and TRBJ2-2; the D is unclear. With 2 bases removed from V and 1 base from J, the gap between germline ends came to 11 bases. The CDR3 has 16 amino acids. CDR1 and CDR2 (germline): SGHTA, FQGNSA. In nucleotides, the CDR3 is TGTGCCAGCAGCTTAACGGCCCTCGGGAACACCGGGGAGCTGTTTTTT. Its translation: CASSLTALGNTGELFF.

This clone has only one observation. As DNA, the CDR3 is TGTGCCAGCAGCGTCGCAGGCGGGGCGGACAAAAACATTCAGTACTTC. It yields the protein CASSVAGGADKNIQYF. The rearrangement joins TRBV9 to TRBJ2-4; the D gene is possibly TRBD2 (6 bases). CDR1 and CDR2 (germline): SGDLS, YYNGEE. V lost 2 bases to trimming and J lost 3 bases, with 15 bases between them. This CDR3 region has 16 residues.

This clone appeared a single time. Other DNA variants within this sample encode the same CDR3. The chain recombines TRBV6-5 with TRBJ2-1; D remains ambiguous. In germline, CDR1 is MNHEY, CDR2 SVGAGI. This CDR3 contains 12 residues. The V end lost 4 bases, the J end lost 7 bases, and 8 bases lay between the germline ends. In nucleotides, the CDR3 is TGTGCCAGCAGTTTGCTGGGGAATGAGCAGTTCTTC. Residues: CASSLLGNEQFF.

The chain joins TRBV5-1 to TRBJ2-3; 7 bases are shared with TRBD1. CDR1 and CDR2 from the germline V gene are SGHRS and YFSETQ. This CDR3 is 14 amino acids long. Trimming cost V 4 bases and J 7 bases; bases outside gene matches: 9. The CDR3: CASSVGQVGNTQYF. CDR3 bases: TGCGCCAGCAGCGTCGGACAGGTTGGGAATACGCAGTATTTT. Full variable domain (remainder filled in from reference TRBV5-1 and TRBJ2-3): KAGVTQTPRYLIKTRGQQVTLSCSPISGHRSVSWYQQTPGQGLQFLFEYFSETQRNKGNFPGRFSGRQFSNSRSEMNVSTLELGDSALYLCASSVGQVGNTQYFGPGTRLTVL.

This chain joins TRBV30 and TRBJ2-7; TRBD2 aligns across 8 bases. Germline V gene data show CDR1 as GTSNPN and CDR2 as SVGIG (reference sequence). V lost 6 bases to trimming and J lost 10 bases; unmatched junction nucleotides: 11. The CDR3 has 12 residues. CDR3 nucleotide sequence: TGTGCCTGTTCCGGGGGGGGGCCGGGACAGTACTTC. This gives the protein CACSGGGPGQYF.

The chain has TRBV14 and TRBJ1-2; 12 bases map to TRBD1. The CDR3 contains 17 residues. From germline, CDR1 is SGHDN and CDR2 FVKESK. V gave up 3 bases and J gave up 8 bases; unmatched junction bases: 13. CDR3 sequence (DNA): TGTGCCAGCAGCCACGGGACAGGGGGCGAGGCTGGTGGGGGCTACACCTTC. It translates to CASSHGTGGEAGGGYTF.

This chain uses TRBV7-9 with TRBJ1-1; D unclear. Trimming took 4 bases from V and 10 from J, leaving 19 bases between them. Germline V CDR1 and CDR2: SEHNR, FQNEAQ (reference sequence). This CDR3 spans 14 amino acids. In nucleotides, the CDR3 is TGTGCCAGCAGCTCAGAACCCCTAGTGAACGGAGCTTTCTTT. Amino acid sequence: CASSSEPLVNGAFF.

V gene TRBV28 combines with J gene TRBJ2-2; 10 bases are a match to TRBD1. With V trimmed by 0 bases and J by 4 bases, 8 bases remained unmatched. CDR1 MDHEN and CDR2 SYDVKM come from the germline V gene. This CDR3 is built from 18 residues. DNA for the CDR3: TGTGCCAGCAGTTTATGGATTGGACAGGGGGAAAGCACCGGGGAGCTGTTTTTT. Protein product: CASSLWIGQGESTGELFF. The full variable domain, in which reference TRBV28 and TRBJ2-2 provide the parts outside the CDR3, is DVKVTQSSRYLVKRTGEKVFLECVQDMDHENMFWYRQDPGLGLRLIYFSYDVKMKEKGDIPEGYSVSREKKERFSLILESASTNQTSMYLCASSLWIGQGESTGELFFGEGSRLTVL.